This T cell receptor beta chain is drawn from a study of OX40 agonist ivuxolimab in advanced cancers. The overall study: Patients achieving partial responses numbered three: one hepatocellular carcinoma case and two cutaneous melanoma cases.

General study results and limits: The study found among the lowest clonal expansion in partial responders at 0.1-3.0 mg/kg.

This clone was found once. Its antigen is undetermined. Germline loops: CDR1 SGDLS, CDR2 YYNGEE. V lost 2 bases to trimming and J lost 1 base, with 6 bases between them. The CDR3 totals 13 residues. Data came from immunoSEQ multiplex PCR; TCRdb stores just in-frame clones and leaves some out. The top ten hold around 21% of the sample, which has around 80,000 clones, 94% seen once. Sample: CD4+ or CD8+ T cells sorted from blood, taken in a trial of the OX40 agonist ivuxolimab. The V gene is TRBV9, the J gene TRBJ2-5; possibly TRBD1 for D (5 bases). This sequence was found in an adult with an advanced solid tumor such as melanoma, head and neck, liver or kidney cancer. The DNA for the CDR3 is TGTGCCAGCAGCGTCCAGGGCCAAGAGACCCAGTACTTC. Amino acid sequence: CASSVQGQETQYF.